This note documents a single T cell receptor beta chain sequence. Its matching antigen is unknown. Data came from immunoSEQ multiplex PCR; TCRdb stores just in-frame clones and leaves some out. Altogether 95,000 to 100,000 clones are present, 87% being singletons, with the ten largest covering 15% to 20%. The CDR3 contains 16 residues. The trim removed 4 bases at V and 7 bases at J, leaving 10 bases unmatched. Germline assignment: CDR1 MGHRA and CDR2 YSYEKL. The data originate from a study of identifying expanded T cells in peripheral blood. Study results and limitations: Variance in clone template counts between approximately two-week samples significantly increased with total template count across all healthy donors.

The source of this sequence is a person aged 18 to 70 in good health. The J gene is TRBJ1-6, the V gene TRBV4-1, with 7 nucleotides matching TRBD1. Sequenced material: blood. The CDR3 sequence is CASSPYGTAGNSPLHF. The CDR3 coding sequence is TGCGCCAGCAGCCCTTACGGGACAGCAGGGAATTCACCCCTCCACTTT.